This TCR beta chain was profiled in a study of cytomegalovirus exposure and HLA in healthy donors. As concerns this clone: As yet, its antigen is unknown.

The PCR had 60 Vbeta and 13 Jbeta primers. Sequenced by immunoSEQ multiplex PCR; TCRdb stores in-frame clones only, minus some. Counted here are 150,000 to 200,000 clones, about 87% occurring once; the ten biggest clones make up under 2%. Whole-study findings and limits: Researchers reported that a few CMV-associated chains were confirmed in vitro as CMV antigen-specific.

The V gene's germline CDR1 is LNHDA and CDR2 SQIVND (reference sequence). The germline V and J ends were trimmed by 0 bases and 0 bases, with 12 bases remaining between them. The CDR3 is 17 residues long. Donors sampled were nominally healthy, though unrecorded immune exposures were likely. The TCR was taken from a woman between 18 and 30 years old in good health and CMV-seronegative. V is TRBV19 and J is TRBJ1-3, with unresolved D. What was sequenced was PBMCs. The CDR3 is CASSIDGGRRSGNTIYF. CDR3 sequence (DNA): TGTGCCAGTAGTATAGACGGAGGCAGGCGCTCTGGAAACACCATATATTTT.